This T cell receptor beta chain is drawn from a study of identical twins. One entry per CDR3 protein results from TCRdb running MiXCR on the 5' RACE reads. The sample has 500,000 or so distinct CDR3 sequences; over 11% are singletons. This clonotype was picked up a small number of times. V shed 0 bases and J shed 5 bases, with 17 bases lying between them. The CDR3 runs 17 residues. CDR1 MDHEN and CDR2 SYDVKM come from the germline V gene. These data were also reused for a study on yellow fever vaccine responses in identical twins.

Sequences were obtained from CD4+ T cells sorted from blood. This TCR was sampled from a woman younger than 35 in good health. The chain links TRBV28 to TRBJ1-5; D remains ambiguous. The CDR3 here is CASSLWFSRGKDQPQHF. The CDR3 DNA follows: TGTGCCAGCAGTTTATGGTTTTCACGAGGGAAGGATCAGCCCCAGCATTTT.